This section outlines one TCR beta chain sequence together with its context. As yet, its antigen is unknown. The length of the CDR3 is 11 residues. With 5 bases removed from V and 14 bases from J, the gap between germline ends came to 15 bases. The analysis combined second doses at about 4 or about 12 weeks. This sample stems from a study of T cell responses to AZD1222 COVID-19 vaccine. Assay: immunoSEQ multiplex PCR; the TCRdb copy retains only in-frame clones and omits some. Among around 110,000 clones listed, 90% were seen once. The study's findings and limits: Donors were chiefly white British, with a greater number of females, and clonal diversity was perhaps underestimated. Repertoires were sampled only after the peak T cell response. Researchers report vaccine-associated CD4 TCRs spanning spike, with dominance at 160-218 and 743-854.

This material consisted of peripheral blood, taken 28 days after the second AZD1222 dose. The rearrangement joins TRBV12-3 or TRBV12-4 to TRBJ1-1; a possible D gene is TRBD1 (5 bases). The receptor's source is an adult who received the AZD1222 COVID-19 vaccine. The CDR3 nucleotides are TGTGCCAGCAGTCGCTACCCTGGGGGGTTCTTT. As protein: CASSRYPGGFF.